Presented here are 29 T cell receptor beta chains from one specimen sequenced in a study of T and B cells in COVID-19 patients. BIOMED2 TRB-A/B primer pools were used in multiplex TRB PCR. TCRdb passed the multiplex PCR reads through MiXCR, listing each CDR3 protein once. This table has 10,000 or so distinct CDR3 sequences, roughly 31% appearing once. TRB was amplified from around 250-500 ng of blood genomic DNA. Sequenced: blood. These receptor sequences come from a human donor with active COVID-19.

The chain has TRBV5-4 and TRBJ1-2; D is uncertain. The V and J ends lost 4 bases and 10 bases respectively, with 14 bases between them. This CDR3 spans 12 amino acids. CDR1 and CDR2 (germline): SGHNT, YYREEE (reference sequence). In DNA, the CDR3 is TGTGCCAGCAGCCAAGTTCGGGGAGCCTACACCTTC. As protein: CASSQVRGAYTF.

The chain joins TRBV5-4 to TRBJ1-6; TRBD1 is a possible D gene (5 bases). The CDR3 consists of 16 residues. The germline V gene encodes CDR1 SGHNT and CDR2 YYREEE (reference sequence). V was cut by 4 bases and J by 9 bases, with 20 bases left in between. CDR3 coding DNA: TGTGCCAGCAGCCCAACAACCGACAGTGGTGGTTCACCCCTCCACTTT. Translated: CASSPTTDSGGSPLHF.

The chain has TRBV19 and TRBJ1-5; D ambiguous. V dropped 7 bases and J dropped 1 base, with 5 bases sitting between them. The CDR3 length is 12 residues. Germline CDR1 reads LNHDA; CDR2 reads SQIVND (reference sequence). The chain's CDR3 is CASTDSNQPQHF. CDR3 DNA: TGTGCCAGTACGGACAGCAATCAGCCCCAGCATTTT.

The V gene is TRBV5-1, the J gene TRBJ1-1; D is unresolved. The CDR3 is 14 amino acids. The V end was cut by 1 base, the J end by 1 base, with 8 bases between. Germline-derived CDR1 and CDR2 are SGHRS and YFSETQ. The CDR3 sequence is CASSLMGQNTEAFF. The CDR3 DNA reads as TGCGCCAGCAGCTTGATGGGTCAGAACACTGAAGCTTTCTTT.

By its share, this clonotype is medium-sized (0.01 to 0.1%). The chain has TRBV6-5 and TRBJ2-1, with 9 nucleotides matching TRBD1. This CDR3 region has 15 residues. The V segment lost 6 bases and the J segment 3 bases; nucleotides outside the gene matches: 6. Per germline, CDR1 MNHEY and CDR2 SVGAGI. This CDR3 reads CASRLDRGDYNEQFF. DNA for the CDR3: TGTGCCAGCAGACTTGACAGGGGGGACTACAATGAGCAGTTCTTC.

The chain carries TRBV6-5 and TRBJ1-1; D call uncertain. Germline V gene data show CDR1 as MNHEY and CDR2 as SVGAGI. The CDR3 loop spans 11 amino acids. V was shortened by 6 bases and J by 2 bases, with 4 bases between the two germline ends. CDR3 region: CASSRNTEAFF. The CDR3 DNA sequence: TGTGCCAGCAGCCGCAACACTGAAGCTTTCTTT.

The V gene is TRBV10-3, the J gene TRBJ2-7; D perhaps matches TRBD1 (5 bases). The CDR3 length is 16 residues. The V and J ends lost 3 bases and 6 bases respectively, with 21 bases between them. The V gene's germline CDR1 is ENHRY and CDR2 SYGVKD. Here the CDR3 DNA reads TGTGCCATCAGTGATCATCTAGGGGCCGTTCAGGGCGAGCAGTACTTC. The encoded protein is CAISDHLGAVQGEQYF.

About this clonotype: One end of the junction is discordant with germline, which a read error may explain. This chain joins TRBV6-5 and TRBJ1-2, with D uncertain. Germline V gene data show CDR1 as MNHEY and CDR2 as SVGAGI. The CDR3 sequence is 15 residues long. As DNA, the CDR3 is TGTGCCAGCTGTTACACGGGTACGGGTAACTATGGCTACACCTTC. It codes for CASCYTGTGNYGYTF.

In DNA form, the CDR3 reads TGTGCCAGCAGTTTAGGGTACGAGCAGTACTTC. Protein: CASSLGYEQYF. The gene calls are TRBV12-3 or TRBV12-4 and TRBJ2-7; D gene uncertain. The CDR3 is 11 residues long. Trimming shortened V by 1 base and J by 4 bases, and 2 bases separated the two germline ends.

Remarks on this clonotype: A much larger clonotype is one base distant, so this may be a read error. The V call is TRBV11-1, the J call TRBJ2-5; possible D gene TRBD1, 6 bases. The germline V gene has CDR1 SGHAT and CDR2 FQDESV (reference sequence). V lost 3 bases, J lost 1 base, and 15 bases lay in between. This CDR3 has 16 amino acids. Here the CDR3 reads CASSFLSRGFQETQYF. The CDR3 DNA reads as TGTGCCAGCAGCTTCCTTAGCAGGGGCTTCCAAGAGACCCAGTACTTC.

This clonotype occurred a few times. V gene TRBV19 combines with J gene TRBJ1-5, with 10 bases that match TRBD1. Germline CDR1 LNHDA, CDR2 SQIVND (reference sequence). This CDR3 is 15 amino acids long. Losses at the gene ends were 5 bases for V and 4 bases for J; bases not matched to a gene: 5. The CDR3 bases are TGTGCCAGTAGTCGCCGGGACAGGGGTAATCAGCCCCAGCATTTT. Encoded protein: CASSRRDRGNQPQHF.

The chain has TRBV7-2 and TRBJ1-1; no definite D call. With 5 bases removed from V and 4 bases from J, the gap between germline ends came to 14 bases. The germline V gene has CDR1 SGHTA and CDR2 FQGNSA. This CDR3 is 14 amino acids long. CDR3 amino acids: CASSPTLTITEAFF. The CDR3 DNA sequence: TGTGCCAGCAGCCCTACCCTTACGATCACTGAAGCTTTCTTT.

The chain uses TRBV6-1 and TRBJ1-2; a possible D gene is TRBD1 (6 bases). The germline V and J ends were trimmed by 7 bases and 4 bases, with 19 bases remaining between them. CDR3 length: 15 residues. Germline-derived CDR1 and CDR2 are MNHNS and SASEGT. The CDR3 loop is CASNQGGSQSYGYTF. CDR3 nucleotides: TGTGCCAGCAACCAAGGGGGGAGTCAGAGCTATGGCTACACCTTC.

This clonotype is labeled medium-sized. This chain joins TRBV29-1 and TRBJ1-3; 10 positions match TRBD1. The V gene end was trimmed by 7 bases and the J gene end by 0 bases; junction bases not matched to a gene: 21. The CDR3 is 20 residues long. Per the germline V gene, CDR1 is SQVTM and CDR2 is ANQGSEA. CDR3 sequence: CSAIKTGGALPTTSGNTIYF. The CDR3 DNA is TGCAGCGCCATAAAGACAGGGGGCGCTCTCCCTACGACCTCTGGAAACACCATATATTTT.

The count of this clonotype is one. The chain combines TRBV5-1 with TRBJ2-3, with no clear D. Trimming removed 0 bases at V and 0 bases at J, with 11 bases between. Germline values: CDR1 SGHRS, CDR2 YFSETQ. The CDR3 covers 16 residues. DNA for the CDR3: TGCGCCAGCAGCTTGGTAGGGCTCCGTAGCACAGATACGCAGTATTTT. This translates into CASSLVGLRSTDTQYF.

V usage is TRBV6-1 and J usage is TRBJ2-6; 11 nucleotides agree with TRBD1. The CDR3 covers 18 residues. CDR1 is MNHNS, CDR2 SASEGT, per germline. Trimming took 4 bases from V and 0 from J; bases not matched to a gene: 5. The CDR3 sequence is CASSVSGTGGSGANVLTF. DNA for the CDR3: TGTGCCAGCAGTGTCTCAGGGACAGGGGGCTCTGGGGCCAACGTCCTGACTTTC.

This clonotype was recorded a few times. This chain connects TRBV5-4 to TRBJ1-1, with 7 nucleotides matching TRBD1. In germline, CDR1 is SGHNT, CDR2 YYREEE (reference sequence). Germline trimming cut 4 bases from V and 1 base from J; bases unmatched to any gene: 7. This CDR3 comprises 15 residues. DNA of the CDR3: TGTGCCAGCAGCCCATCGACAGGGACGAACACTGAAGCTTTCTTT. It translates to CASSPSTGTNTEAFF.

The chain has TRBV20-1 and TRBJ2-3; the D call may be TRBD1 or TRBD2 (5 bases each). Trimming pared 6 bases from V and 2 bases from J, leaving 18 bases between. CDR1 is DFQATT and CDR2 is SNEGSKA in the germline V gene (reference sequence). The CDR3 length is 15 residues. CDR3 in amino acids: CSARGGGGHTDTQYF. In DNA form, the CDR3 reads TGCAGTGCACGAGGAGGCGGCGGACACACAGATACGCAGTATTTT.

This CDR3 is CASSLARLPSYEQYF. In DNA, the CDR3 is TGCGCCAGCAGCTTGGCCAGGCTTCCCTCCTACGAGCAGTACTTC. The V and J genes are TRBV5-1 and TRBJ2-7; D not resolved. Germline CDR1 is SGHRS and CDR2 is YFSETQ. Trimming left V 0 bases short and J 0 bases short, with 10 bases between. The CDR3 is made up of 15 amino acids. Complete variable domain (other parts from reference TRBV5-1 and TRBJ2-7): KAGVTQTPRYLIKTRGQQVTLSCSPISGHRSVSWYQQTPGQGLQFLFEYFSETQRNKGNFPGRFSGRQFSNSRSEMNVSTLELGDSALYLCASSLARLPSYEQYFGPGTRLTVT.

The V call is TRBV27, the J call TRBJ2-1; 15 bases are shared with TRBD2. The CDR3 length is 16 residues. V lost 2 bases, J lost 8 bases, and 4 bases stayed unmatched. The germline V gene encodes CDR1 MNHEY and CDR2 SMNVEV (reference sequence). Written as DNA, the CDR3 is TGTGCCAGCAGTTTAGGGACTAGCGGGGGGAGGTATGAGCAGTTCTTC. Translating gives CASSLGTSGGRYEQFF.

Points on this clonotype: It is unclear where the CDR3 begins or ends on the DNA, so no DNA is shown, and the CDR3 is as TCRdb lists it. The gene calls are TRBV12-3 or TRBV12-4 and TRBJ2-1; the table's D call TRBD2 went unverified against the DNA. The CDR3 totals 21 residues, both ends included. CDR3 region: CASIVTRETGANVLTFGAGFF.

The chain has TRBV27 and TRBJ2-3; the D is unclear. The CDR3 consists of 11 residues. Between the trimmed V and J ends, which lost 8 bases and 5 bases, there was a span of 8 bases. Germline loops: CDR1 MNHEY, CDR2 SMNVEV (reference sequence). As DNA, the CDR3 is TGTGCCAGCCGGGTGGTAGATACGCAGTATTTT. Translated, it gives CASRVVDTQYF.

The rearrangement links TRBV11-1 to TRBJ1-1; 8 nucleotides agree with TRBD1. This CDR3 comprises 16 residues. Germline CDR1 reads SGHAT; CDR2 reads FQDESV (reference sequence). The junction had 10 bases not matched to a gene; V was cut back by 3 bases and J by 4 bases. DNA of the CDR3: TGTGCCAGCAGCTTTTTCCAGGGGGCAAGCGGCACTGAAGCTTTCTTT. It is translated as CASSFFQGASGTEAFF.

The V gene is TRBV5-1, the J gene TRBJ2-5; 8 bases agree with TRBD2. J was trimmed by 3 bases and V by 5 bases; bases with no gene match: 9. The CDR3 is made up of 15 amino acids. Germline V gene data show CDR1 as SGHRS and CDR2 as YFSETQ. CDR3: CASRMGGGQKETQYF. CDR3 DNA: TGCGCCAGCAGAATGGGCGGGGGGCAGAAAGAGACCCAGTACTTC. Together with reference TRBV5-1 and TRBJ2-5, the CDR3 gives the full variable domain: KAGVTQTPRYLIKTRGQQVTLSCSPISGHRSVSWYQQTPGQGLQFLFEYFSETQRNKGNFPGRFSGRQFSNSRSEMNVSTLELGDSALYLCASRMGGGQKETQYFGPGTRLLVL.

The table lists this clonotype with a few counts. The chain has TRBV5-1 and TRBJ2-5, with 9 bases that match TRBD2. CDR3 length equals 16 residues. The V and J ends lost 2 bases and 2 bases, in that order; junction bases with no gene match: 7. Germline assignment: CDR1 SGHRS and CDR2 YFSETQ. Here the CDR3 reads CASSFTAGGAQETQYF. The CDR3 coding sequence is TGCGCCAGCAGCTTCACGGCGGGAGGGGCACAAGAGACCCAGTACTTC. The full variable domain, completed using reference TRBV5-1 and TRBJ2-5, is KAGVTQTPRYLIKTRGQQVTLSCSPISGHRSVSWYQQTPGQGLQFLFEYFSETQRNKGNFPGRFSGRQFSNSRSEMNVSTLELGDSALYLCASSFTAGGAQETQYFGPGTRLLVL.

This clonotype is termed medium-sized. V and J are TRBV19 and TRBJ1-1; D ambiguous. Germline CDR1 LNHDA, CDR2 SQIVND (reference sequence). The CDR3 contains 13 residues. The V and J ends lost 8 bases and 0 bases respectively, with 10 bases between them. The chain's CDR3 is CASLKGLNTEAFF. CDR3 DNA: TGTGCCAGTCTGAAGGGATTGAACACTGAAGCTTTCTTT.

The rearrangement uses TRBV15 and TRBJ1-1, with D perhaps TRBD1 (5 bases). The CDR3 consists of 13 residues. The ends were cut back, 6 bases at V and 5 bases at J, with 13 bases in the middle. CDR1 is LNHNV and CDR2 is YYDKDF in the germline V gene (reference sequence). CDR3 nucleotides: TGTGCCACCAGGATGGGGGGAGGGACTGAAGCTTTCTTT. This gives the protein CATRMGGGTEAFF. Variable domain in full (rest from reference TRBV15 and TRBJ1-1): DAMVIQNPRYQVTQFGKPVTLSCSQTLNHNVMYWYQQKSSQAPKLLFHYYDKDFNNEADTPDNFQSRRPNTSFCFLDIRSPGLGDTAMYLCATRMGGGTEAFFGQGTRLTVV.

V gene TRBV12-3 or TRBV12-4 combines with J gene TRBJ1-6, with 9 nucleotides matching TRBD1. The CDR3 is 18 residues long. V was pared by 6 bases and J by 0 bases, with 9 bases of the junction left unmatched. The CDR3 nucleotides are TGTGCCAGCAGCCGGACCGGGACAGGGAGCTCCTATAATTCACCCCTCCACTTT. Its translation is CASSRTGTGSSYNSPLHF.

The chain couples TRBV6-1 to TRBJ2-3; TRBD1 is a possible D gene (5 bases). The germline V gene has CDR1 MNHNS and CDR2 SASEGT. This CDR3 spans 16 amino acids. Between the trimmed V and J ends, which lost 7 bases and 7 bases, there was a span of 24 bases. The CDR3 sequence: CASTREQDTPIYTQYF. DNA of the CDR3: TGTGCCAGCACCCGAGAACAGGATACACCTATATATACGCAGTATTTT.